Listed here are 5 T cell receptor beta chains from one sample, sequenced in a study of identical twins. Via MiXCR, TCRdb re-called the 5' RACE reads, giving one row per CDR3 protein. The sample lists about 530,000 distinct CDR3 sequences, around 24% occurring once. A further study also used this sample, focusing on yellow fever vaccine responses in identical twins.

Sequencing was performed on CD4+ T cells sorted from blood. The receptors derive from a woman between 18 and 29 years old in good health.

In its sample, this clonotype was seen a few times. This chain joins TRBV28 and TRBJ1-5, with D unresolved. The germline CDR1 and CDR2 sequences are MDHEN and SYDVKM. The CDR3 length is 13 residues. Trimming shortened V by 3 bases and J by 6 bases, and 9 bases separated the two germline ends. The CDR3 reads CASSFSYLQPQHF. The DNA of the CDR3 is TGTGCCAGCAGTTTTTCGTATCTTCAGCCCCAGCATTTT.

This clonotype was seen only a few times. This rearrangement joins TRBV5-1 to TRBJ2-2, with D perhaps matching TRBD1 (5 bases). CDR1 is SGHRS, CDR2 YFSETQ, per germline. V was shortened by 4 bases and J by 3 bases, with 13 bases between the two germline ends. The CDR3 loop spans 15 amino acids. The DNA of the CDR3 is TGCGCCAGCAGCACAGGCATTAAGGACACCGGGGAGCTGTTTTTT. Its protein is CASSTGIKDTGELFF. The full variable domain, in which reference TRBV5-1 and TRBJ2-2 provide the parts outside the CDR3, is KAGVTQTPRYLIKTRGQQVTLSCSPISGHRSVSWYQQTPGQGLQFLFEYFSETQRNKGNFPGRFSGRQFSNSRSEMNVSTLELGDSALYLCASSTGIKDTGELFFGEGSRLTVL.

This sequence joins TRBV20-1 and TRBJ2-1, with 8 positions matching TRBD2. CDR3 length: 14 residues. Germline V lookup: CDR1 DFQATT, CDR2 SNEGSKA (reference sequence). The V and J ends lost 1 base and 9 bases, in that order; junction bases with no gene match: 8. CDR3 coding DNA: TGCAGTGCTAGAGCAGCGGGAGCGTTGGGTGAGCAGTTCTTC. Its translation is CSARAAGALGEQFF.

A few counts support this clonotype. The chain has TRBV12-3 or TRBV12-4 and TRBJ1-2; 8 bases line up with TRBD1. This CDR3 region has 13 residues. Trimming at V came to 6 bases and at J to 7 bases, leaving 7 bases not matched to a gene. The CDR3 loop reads CASSAGQVFGYTF. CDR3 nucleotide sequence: TGTGCCAGCAGCGCGGGACAGGTCTTTGGCTACACCTTC.

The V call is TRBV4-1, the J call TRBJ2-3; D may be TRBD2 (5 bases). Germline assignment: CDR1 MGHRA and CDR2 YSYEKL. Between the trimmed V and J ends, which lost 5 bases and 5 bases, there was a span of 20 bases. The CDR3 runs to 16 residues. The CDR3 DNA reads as TGCGCCAGCAGCACTCTACCCTCCGGGATAAGAGATACGCAGTATTTT. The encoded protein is CASSTLPSGIRDTQYF.